These 16 T cell receptor beta chains share one sample of origin, sequenced in a study of Ad26.COV2.S vaccination and SARS-CoV-2 variants. Data came from immunoSEQ multiplex PCR; TCRdb stores just in-frame clones and leaves some out. The sample gives around 300,000 clones, 85% to 90% of which show up once; around 5.5% is in the top ten. Stated treatment: around 19 received Ad26.COV2.S at low or high dose, single or two shots; five or six received placebo; per-sample allocation not given. Specimens were obtained on day 63 following the first vaccine or placebo injection. The input for sequencing was peripheral blood, taken in a trial of Ad26.COV2.S vaccine versus placebo. The receptors come from a person aged 18-65 years who received the Ad26.COV2.S COVID-19 vaccine or a placebo.

The chain carries TRBV19 and TRBJ2-1, with a possible D match to TRBD1 (7 bases). Trimming stripped 9 bases from V and 6 bases from J, with 21 bases between. The germline V gene has CDR1 LNHDA and CDR2 SQIVND (reference sequence). The CDR3 runs to 15 residues. The CDR3, as DNA: TGTGCCAGCTATGGCAGGGGGGAAGGTCGCAATGAGCAGTTCTTC. Encoded protein: CASYGRGEGRNEQFF.

The chain links TRBV6-5 to TRBJ2-7; no clear D. The V end was cut by 4 bases, the J end by 4 bases, with 2 bases between. Germline V CDR1 and CDR2: MNHEY, SVGAGI. The CDR3 has 10 residues. The CDR3 bases are TGTGCCAGCAGTTTGTACGAGCAGTACTTC. It specifies CASSLYEQYF.

The gene calls are TRBV7-2 and TRBJ2-7, with 7 nucleotides matching TRBD2. The germline V gene has CDR1 SGHTA and CDR2 FQGNSA. V trimming: 4 bases; J trimming: 4 bases; junction bases outside the gene matches: 7. There are 14 residues in the CDR3. CDR3 DNA sequence: TGTGCCAGCAGCTGGGCTAGCGGCAGTTACGAGCAGTACTTC. Its translation: CASSWASGSYEQYF.

The chain is built from TRBV7-3 and TRBJ2-2, with a tentative D call TRBD2 (5 bases). Germline V CDR1 and CDR2: SGHTA, FQGTGA. V dropped 3 bases and J dropped 6 bases, with 17 bases sitting between them. This CDR3 region has 16 residues. CDR3 bases: TGTGCCAGCAGCTTTTACAGTGGGAGCGGAGCCGGGGAGCTGTTTTTT. Translated, it gives CASSFYSGSGAGELFF.

Comment on this clone: The sample carries other DNA sequences with the same CDR3. CDR3 amino acids: CASSIRGNQPQHF. The CDR3 DNA reads TGTGCCAGTAGCATCAGGGGTAATCAGCCCCAGCATTTT. This chain uses TRBV19 with TRBJ1-5; TRBD1 is a possible D gene (6 bases). Per germline, CDR1 LNHDA and CDR2 SQIVND (reference sequence). The CDR3 has 13 amino acids. Trimming cost V 6 bases and J 4 bases, with 10 bases left between them.

The chain joins TRBV19 to TRBJ1-1; D is possibly TRBD1 (5 bases). The CDR3 extends over 16 amino acids. The V gene lost 1 base and the J gene lost 3 bases, with 15 bases spanning the gap. The germline gives CDR1 LNHDA, CDR2 SQIVND (reference sequence). CDR3 amino acids: CASSIGGWGRDTEAFF. CDR3 nucleotides: TGTGCCAGTAGTATAGGAGGGTGGGGCCGGGACACTGAAGCTTTCTTT.

The chain has TRBV10-1 and TRBJ1-1, with D hard to call. Germline V gene sequence: CDR1 WNHNN, CDR2 SYGVQD (reference sequence). The CDR3 contains 13 residues. V lost 0 bases and J lost 4, with 6 bases in between. CDR3 in amino acids: CASSESSGTEAFF. CDR3 in DNA: TGCGCCAGCAGTGAGTCGTCAGGCACTGAAGCTTTCTTT.

The chain employs TRBV24-1 and TRBJ2-5; TRBD1 matches at 7 bases. CDR3 length: 15 residues. The V segment lost 3 bases and the J segment 2 bases; nucleotides outside the gene matches: 5. In germline, CDR1 is KGHDR, CDR2 SFDVKD. The CDR3 loop reads CATSDTRDRQETQYF. As DNA, the CDR3 is TGTGCCACCAGTGATACCCGGGACAGACAAGAGACCCAGTACTTC.

The gene calls are TRBV11-3 and TRBJ1-1; no clear D gene. This CDR3 is 13 amino acids long. The V end lost 4 bases, the J end lost 1 base, and 7 bases lay between the germline ends. CDR1 and CDR2 from the germline V gene are SGHNT and YENEEA. The CDR3 loop is CASSSVSNTEAFF. The DNA for the CDR3 is TGTGCCAGCAGCTCTGTGTCGAACACTGAAGCTTTCTTT. The full variable domain, with the rest looked up from reference TRBV11-3 and TRBJ1-1, is EAGVVQSPRYKIIEKKQPVAFWCNPISGHNTLYWYLQNLGQGPELLIRYENEEAVDDSQLPKDRFSAERLKGVDSTLKIQPAELGDSAVYLCASSSVSNTEAFFGQGTRLTVV.

This chain links TRBV18 with TRBJ1-5, with 8 bases fitting TRBD1. Germline CDR1 and CDR2: KGHSH and LQKENI. CDR3 size: 14 residues. V trimming: 4 bases; J trimming: 7 bases; junction bases outside the gene matches: 6. In DNA form, the CDR3 reads TGTGCCAGCTCACGTGACAGGGGAGGACAGCCCCAGCATTTT. As protein: CASSRDRGGQPQHF.

This sequence joins TRBV25-1 and TRBJ1-1; a weak D match, TRBD1 (5 bases). Trimming removed 6 bases from V and 3 bases from J, with 17 bases in between. In germline, CDR1 is MGHDK, CDR2 SYGVNS. CDR3 length equals 15 residues. The CDR3 region is CASRDWGRMYTEAFF. Here the CDR3 DNA reads TGTGCCAGCAGGGACTGGGGGAGGATGTACACTGAAGCTTTCTTT.

This clone was seen only a few times. V is TRBV5-1 and J is TRBJ1-6; 8 positions agree with TRBD1. Germline CDR1 reads SGHRS; CDR2 reads YFSETQ. J lost 11 bases, V lost 4 bases, and 11 bases had no gene match. This CDR3 has 15 residues. CDR3 loop: CASSQIGQGGTPLHF. CDR3 nucleotide sequence: TGCGCCAGCAGCCAGATAGGACAGGGTGGGACACCCCTCCACTTT.

V usage is TRBV7-9 and J usage is TRBJ2-1; 13 bases line up with TRBD2. The germline gives CDR1 SEHNR, CDR2 FQNEAQ (reference sequence). CDR3 length: 16 amino acids. V lost 5 bases to trimming and J lost 8 bases; unmatched junction nucleotides: 9. CDR3 in DNA: TGTGCCAGCAGCCCCACCACTAGCGGGAGGGCCGATGAGCAGTTCTTC. Protein product: CASSPTTSGRADEQFF.

This clone was counted a single time. This chain uses TRBV7-6 with TRBJ2-1; D is perhaps TRBD1 (5 bases). This CDR3 comprises 12 residues. The germline V and J ends were trimmed by 5 bases and 7 bases, with 9 bases remaining between them. Per the germline V gene, CDR1 is SGHVS and CDR2 is FNYEAQ. CDR3 nucleotides: TGTGCCAGCAGCCGACAGAGGAATGAGCAGTTCTTC. Translation: CASSRQRNEQFF.

This clone occurred a few times. The CDR3 DNA sequence: TGTGCCAGCAGCTCGAACCCGGACGGAACAATCTACAATGAGCAGTTCTTC. Protein product: CASSSNPDGTIYNEQFF. The chain has TRBV5-4 and TRBJ2-1; no definite D call. Germline V CDR1 and CDR2: SGHNT, YYREEE (reference sequence). The CDR3 consists of 17 residues. The V end lost 3 bases, the J end lost 3 bases, and 19 bases lay between the germline ends.

The rearrangement joins TRBV6-1 to TRBJ2-2; 7 nucleotides match TRBD1. From germline, CDR1 is MNHNS and CDR2 SASEGT. The CDR3 totals 15 residues. Losses at the gene ends were 2 bases for V and 6 bases for J; bases not matched to a gene: 6. CDR3 sequence reads: CASSENRGEAGELFF. DNA for the CDR3: TGTGCCAGCAGTGAAAACAGGGGTGAGGCCGGGGAGCTGTTTTTT.